The T cell receptor beta chain described here comes from a study of human T cells and chemical hapten exposure (dated by TCRdb to the early 2020s). A note on the overall study: For sensitization, 2% DPC in acetone was applied to a roughly 2 cm by roughly 2 cm area of upper inner arm skin. Patch testing was performed on the upper back with Finn chambers containing 0.01% DPC, and the patch tests were scored after 6 days according to International Contact Dermatitis Research Group standards. Patient blood was sampled pre-sensitization (week 0) and at 2, 6 and about 24 weeks after DPC sensitization. Most of the patients in the cohort were female, and the cohort covered alopecia areata with under or over 50% scalp involvement, alopecia totalis and alopecia universalis. Throughout the approximately 25-week study period, patients were also given weekly therapeutic DPC doses on the scalp. In alopecia patients, the study followed how the peripheral blood TCR repertoire changed in vivo over primary and secondary sensitization to diphenylcyclopropenone (DPC), a hapten. Nearly 30 alopecia patients gave blood for TCR sequencing at one to four time points (pre-sensitization, 2, 6 and 24 weeks). The libraries were sequenced as a pool, and the TCR yield per sample differed mostly because of small variations in library volumes within the pool. General study outcomes and caveats: Significantly more large CDR3 similarity clusters were formed by expanded TCRs than by pre-sensitization or healthy control sets, consistent with antigen-driven responses. No change with DPC sensitization was found in the number of TCRs above 1 in 1000 frequency, and no evidence of global repertoire structure alterations was found. After repeated subsampling, changes were observed in the strength of the expansion versus patch-test correlation and in the threshold at which the correlation became significant. The number of PT1 expanded TCRs positively correlated with patch test score, significant at thresholds 8, 16 and 32 but not 4. Because all patients had alopecia, a presumed autoimmune disease, the immune response of the patients might differ from that of healthy individuals.

Taken with the paper, the label for time point translates to: pre-sensitization, week 0. The sample's treatment or condition label, decoded: therapeutic diphenylcyclopropenone sensitization with weekly scalp DPC. At each patch-test visit, blood was drawn before the patch test was applied. Patients were eligible if aged 18 to 70, diagnosed with alopecia and judged suitable for DPC therapy, and pregnant patients were excluded. Total RNA was extracted from unfractionated whole blood that had been collected in Tempus Blood RNA tubes. Comment on this clonotype: It lacks a known antigen. Base quality data are lacking; no much larger clone is found one base away.

Receptor libraries were prepared by RACE. Sequencing took place on a NextSeq 500. Library preparation attached unique molecular identifiers to individual cDNA molecules for quantitative, reproducible TCR counting. For every blood RNA sample, sequencing covered both the TCR alpha and TCR beta chains. On the authors' methods: Samples had a median of 95,638 TCRs, with a range from about 23,224 to 750,000. V, J and CDR3 annotation of the TCR reads was carried out using the Decombinator software suite. To make PS versus PT1 abundance plots, every sample was subsampled to the same number of TCRs (28,000). TCRs were defined as expanded if absent before sensitization and observed at least eight times at the 2-week time point. In-frame beta chains were kept once TCRdb had trimmed the public reads at Q25 with fastp and called clones with MiXCR. Rows are unified per CDR3 protein, each entry keeping the most common DNA and genes. None of the V and J calls come from the authors' own analysis; TCRdb made them. This sample is represented by a few hundred thousand distinct CDR3 sequences; 5.5% of them were singletons. The ten biggest clones cover about 8.2% of the sample.

This receptor was identified in a woman in her late teens or twenties with alopecia areata. Some clones in this sample may be carry-over from other donors' samples. Material: whole blood, obtained in connection with sensitization to the hapten diphenylcyclopropenone (DPC).

The CDR3 has the sequence CASSLLAGGQSKNIQYF. The nucleotide sequence reads TGTGCCAGCAGTTTACTAGCGGGGGGGCAATCCAAAAACATTCAGTACTTC. The rearrangement joined TRBV28 to TRBJ2-4; 12 central bases correspond to TRBD2. The CDR3 runs 17 residues from the cysteine to the phenylalanine. Only the CDR3 part of the read is kept: 51 bases, read in frame from the first base. V ends up 2 bases short and J 2 bases short, with an unmatched junction base count of 4. The CDR1 and CDR2 encoded by the germline V gene are MDHEN and SYDVKM.